The 15 T cell receptor beta chains in this list originate from one sample, sequenced in a study of PD-L1 blockade in urothelial cancer. Sequencing used immunoSEQ multiplex PCR; TCRdb keeps in-frame clones, though not all of them. The sample lists 75,000 to 90,000 clones, about 80% occurring once. Sequencing was performed on PBMCs, taken around atezolizumab (anti-PD-L1) treatment. Receptors originate from a man between 70 and 80 years old with urothelial cancer.

This chain connects TRBV27 to TRBJ2-1; 12 nucleotides agree with TRBD2. Germline V gene lookup returns CDR1 MNHEY and CDR2 SMNVEV (reference sequence). The V gene end was trimmed by 9 bases and the J gene end by 4 bases; junction bases not matched to a gene: 7. The CDR3 extends over 15 amino acids. DNA for the CDR3: TGTGCCAGTCGTTTCGGGACTAGCGGGTACAATGAGCAGTTCTTC. Its protein product is CASRFGTSGYNEQFF.

As for this clone: Other DNA sequences within the sample encode an identical CDR3. The rearrangement links TRBV5-1 to TRBJ2-2; D perhaps matches TRBD1 (5 bases). The germline V gene encodes CDR1 SGHRS and CDR2 YFSETQ. The CDR3 spans 15 residues. The germline V and J ends were trimmed by 0 bases and 1 base, with 7 bases remaining between them. The CDR3 DNA sequence: TGCGCCAGCAGCTTGGAAGGACAGAACACCGGGGAGCTGTTTTTT. Its translation is CASSLEGQNTGELFF.

The V call is TRBV2, the J call TRBJ2-1, with TRBD1 as a possible D gene (6 bases). Trimming stripped 5 bases from V and 0 bases from J, with 11 bases between. The germline V gene encodes CDR1 SNHLY and CDR2 FYNNEI. The CDR3 is 15 amino acids. CDR3 coding DNA: TGTGCCAGCAGTCAGGACAGCAGCTCCTACAATGAGCAGTTCTTC. Its protein is CASSQDSSSYNEQFF.

The genes are TRBV5-4 and TRBJ2-3, with a weak D call TRBD2 (5 bases). The CDR3 runs to 17 residues. The germline CDR1 and CDR2 sequences are SGHNT and YYREEE (reference sequence). Trimming removed 0 bases from V and 1 base from J, with 15 bases in between. CDR3 residues: CASSLGGGSGGTDTQYF. The CDR3 DNA reads TGTGCCAGCAGCTTGGGAGGTGGGAGCGGAGGCACAGATACGCAGTATTTT.

In its sample, this clone was seen many times. The gene calls are TRBV19 and TRBJ2-3, with 8 bases matching TRBD1. Unmatched junction bases numbered 8, after V lost 6 bases and J lost 3 bases. Germline CDR1 LNHDA, CDR2 SQIVND (reference sequence). The CDR3 has 15 residues. The CDR3 protein is CASSLRTGRTDTQYF. CDR3 coding DNA: TGTGCCAGTAGCCTACGGACAGGGCGGACAGATACGCAGTATTTT.

In nucleotides, the CDR3 is TGTGCCAGCAGCTCCTGGACTAGCGGGGGGCCGTTGAACACCGGGGAGCTGTTTTTT. Its translation: CASSSWTSGGPLNTGELFF. The chain carries TRBV7-6 and TRBJ2-2; 14 bases are a match to TRBD2. The germline V gene encodes CDR1 SGHVS and CDR2 FNYEAQ. The CDR3 extends over 19 amino acids. Unmatched junction bases numbered 8, after V lost 4 bases and J lost 1 base. Supplemented by reference TRBV7-6 and TRBJ2-2, the full variable domain reads GAGVSQSPRYKVTKRGQDVALRCDPISGHVSLYWYRQALGQGPEFLTYFNYEAQQDKSGLPNDRFSAERPEGSISTLTIQRTEQRDSAMYRCASSSWTSGGPLNTGELFFGEGSRLTVL.

This rearrangement joins TRBV10-3 to TRBJ2-7, with a tentative D call TRBD2 (5 bases). V was trimmed by 10 bases and J by 5 bases, leaving 15 bases between them. CDR3 size: 12 residues. Germline V gene sequence: CDR1 ENHRY, CDR2 SYGVKD. CDR3 DNA: TGTGCCAGCCGGGGAACTAGGGACGAGCAGTACTTC. This gives the protein CASRGTRDEQYF.

The V gene is TRBV7-8, the J gene TRBJ1-1; perhaps TRBD1 as D (5 bases). The CDR3 loop spans 16 amino acids. Germline V gene data show CDR1 as SGHVS and CDR2 as FQNEAQ. Trimming shortened V by 5 bases and J by 1 base, and 17 bases separated the two germline ends. CDR3 DNA: TGTGCCAGCAGCCTAGGCCGAGGGACTCAGAACACTGAAGCTTTCTTT. Translating it yields CASSLGRGTQNTEAFF.

The chain couples TRBV4-3 to TRBJ2-3, with 7 positions matching TRBD1. This CDR3 spans 17 amino acids. Germline trimming cut 4 bases from V and 1 base from J; bases unmatched to any gene: 11. The germline V gene has CDR1 LGHNA and CDR2 YSLEER. As DNA, the CDR3 is TGCGCCAGCAGCCCGACGGGGACAGAGCGCCGCACAGATACGCAGTATTTT. It specifies CASSPTGTERRTDTQYF.

The chain couples TRBV5-1 to TRBJ1-3; no clear D gene. Trimming cost V 4 bases and J 0 bases, with 11 bases left between them. The CDR3 sequence is 15 residues long. Germline values: CDR1 SGHRS, CDR2 YFSETQ. The CDR3 nucleotides read TGCGCCAGCAGCCCTAACGCGGGCTCTGGAAACACCATATATTTT. This codes for CASSPNAGSGNTIYF.

The chain combines TRBV10-3 with TRBJ2-1, with D perhaps matching TRBD2 (5 bases). The CDR3 consists of 14 residues. Per the germline V gene, CDR1 is ENHRY and CDR2 is SYGVKD. Trimming shortened V by 10 bases and J by 0 bases, and 13 bases separated the two germline ends. The CDR3 region is CATLEESSYNEQFF. The CDR3 nucleotides read TGTGCCACCCTGGAGGAAAGCTCCTACAATGAGCAGTTCTTC.

This clone was counted once. This rearrangement joins TRBV19 to TRBJ1-4, with 7 bases lining up with TRBD1. The CDR3 contains 13 residues. Germline lookup yields CDR1 LNHDA and CDR2 SQIVND (reference sequence). Trimming took 10 bases from V and 8 from J; bases not matched to a gene: 10. CDR3 residues: CATRGRTGEKLFF. CDR3 DNA sequence: TGTGCCACCAGAGGGCGGACAGGCGAAAAACTGTTTTTT.

By share, this clone counts as medium-sized. This chain joins TRBV5-8 and TRBJ2-1; D might be TRBD2 (5 bases). V lost 6 bases, J lost 4 bases, and 20 bases lay in between. Germline CDR1 is SGHTS and CDR2 is YDEGEE. The CDR3 length is 16 residues. Written as DNA, the CDR3 is TGTGCCAGCACCTTCACCAGCGGAGACGGGTACAATGAGCAGTTCTTC. It is translated as CASTFTSGDGYNEQFF.

V and J are TRBV15 and TRBJ2-4; the match to TRBD2 covers 7 bases. V shed 6 bases and J 7 bases; nucleotides not matched to a gene: 9. Germline lookup yields CDR1 LNHNV and CDR2 YYDKDF (reference sequence). CDR3 length equals 14 residues. The CDR3 DNA reads TGTGCCACCAGAGAAACACGGGAGGCGAACATTCAGTACTTC. Its translation is CATRETREANIQYF.

The CDR3 region has the DNA TGTGCCAGCAGTGAGGGGGGACAGACCCAAGAGACCCAGTACTTC. It encodes CASSEGGQTQETQYF. The chain employs TRBV2 and TRBJ2-5; possibly TRBD1 for D (7 bases). Trimming left V 3 bases short and J 1 base short, with 12 bases between. Germline CDR1 SNHLY, CDR2 FYNNEI. The CDR3 sequence is 15 residues long.